These 6 T cell receptor beta chains came from one sample sequenced in a study of control samples from healthy donors and cancer patients. TCRdb keeps only in-frame clones here, not all; method: immunoSEQ multiplex PCR. The data contain about 45,000 clones, 70% of them singletons. Source material: formalin-fixed, paraffin-embedded tissue. These receptor sequences come from a male donor with melanoma.

This chain connects TRBV10-2 to TRBJ1-2; TRBD1 agrees at 9 bases. Unmatched junction bases numbered 12, after V lost 7 bases and J lost 0 bases. The CDR3 runs to 17 residues. Germline values: CDR1 WSHSY, CDR2 SAAADI. The CDR3 reads CASKDPGQGGSNYGYTF. The CDR3 nucleotides are TGCGCCAGCAAAGACCCGGGACAGGGCGGTTCTAACTATGGCTACACCTTC.

The chain is built from TRBV10-1 and TRBJ1-3; no clear D. V was trimmed by 3 bases and J by 0 bases, leaving 12 bases between them. Looked up from germline, CDR1 is WNHNN and CDR2 is SYGVQD (reference sequence). The CDR3 spans 16 residues. The DNA of the CDR3 is TGCGCCAGCAGTGAAAATTCAGCGAGCTCTGGAAACACCATATATTTT. Encoded protein: CASSENSASSGNTIYF.

CDR3 sequence reads: CASSESASGDNEQFF. Here the CDR3 DNA reads TGCGCCAGCAGTGAGTCGGCTAGCGGAGACAATGAGCAGTTCTTC. The chain employs TRBV10-1 and TRBJ2-1; 7 bases are a match to TRBD2. This CDR3 has 15 residues. The trim removed 0 bases at V and 5 bases at J, leaving 4 bases unmatched. Germline CDR1 and CDR2: WNHNN and SYGVQD (reference sequence).

This clone was seen just once. This rearrangement joins TRBV5-1 to TRBJ2-7, with 8 positions matching TRBD2. The germline V gene encodes CDR1 SGHRS and CDR2 YFSETQ. The CDR3 totals 14 residues. V shed 5 bases, J shed 4 bases, and the junction held 8 bases outside the gene matches. The chain's CDR3 is CASREGLAGYEQYF. The CDR3 DNA reads TGCGCCAGCAGGGAGGGGCTAGCGGGTTACGAGCAGTACTTC.

The sample holds one count of this clone. CDR3 in DNA: TGTGCCAGCAGTGCTAGAAATGAGCAGTTCTTC. Translating it yields CASSARNEQFF. The rearrangement uses TRBV6-2 or TRBV6-3 and TRBJ2-1; D uncertain. V was shortened by 5 bases and J by 7 bases, with 6 bases between the two germline ends. Germline lookup yields CDR1 MNHEY and CDR2 SVGEGT. The CDR3 has 11 residues.

This clone was detected many times. This rearrangement joins TRBV10-2 to TRBJ2-7; 7 positions agree with TRBD2. The V segment lost 2 bases and the J segment 7 bases; nucleotides outside the gene matches: 2. This CDR3 region has 12 residues. The germline V gene encodes CDR1 WSHSY and CDR2 SAAADI. The CDR3 reads CASSEMGGEQYF. CDR3 DNA sequence: TGCGCCAGCAGTGAGATGGGGGGGGAGCAGTACTTC.